The 29 T cell receptor beta chains presented below share a single source sample, sequenced in a study of a mutant IDH1 vaccine in newly diagnosed glioma. Sample time point: week 47, end of study. Every vaccination contained 300 ug of the mutant IDH1 20-mer peptide and was paired with topical imiquimod. Data came from immunoSEQ multiplex PCR; TCRdb stores just in-frame clones and leaves some out. The top ten clones hold 3% to 3.5% of a sample with approximately 60,000 clones, under 85% of them seen once. Their specific antigens are unknown. The sequencing here drew on PBMCs, taken from a glioma patient whose treatment included an IDH1 peptide vaccine. The receptors here all came from a woman aged 45 to 65 with glioma.

This clone was seen a handful of times. As DNA, the CDR3 is TGTGCCAGCAGAGACAGTCTCTCCTACGAGCAGTACTTC. Protein: CASRDSLSYEQYF. V and J are TRBV7-9 and TRBJ2-7; D might be TRBD1 (5 bases). Germline CDR1 reads SEHNR; CDR2 reads FQNEAQ (reference sequence). V was pared by 6 bases and J by 0 bases, with 9 bases between. The CDR3 extends over 13 amino acids.

CDR3 amino acids: CASGRTGGQPQHF. The CDR3 DNA follows: TGTGCCAGCGGACGGACAGGGGGTCAGCCCCAGCATTTT. The rearrangement links TRBV6-5 to TRBJ1-5, with 10 positions matching TRBD1. Germline V gene data show CDR1 as MNHEY and CDR2 as SVGAGI. This CDR3 has 13 amino acids. J gave up 6 bases and V 8 bases, and 4 bases lay outside the gene matches.

The rearrangement links TRBV7-9 to TRBJ2-7, with D unresolved. The CDR3 is 13 amino acids. Trimming pared 1 base from V and 5 bases from J, leaving 9 bases between. Germline-derived CDR1 and CDR2 are SEHNR and FQNEAQ (reference sequence). DNA of the CDR3: TGTGCCAGCAGCTTAGGTGGCAGCGACGAGCAGTACTTC. Amino acids: CASSLGGSDEQYF.

The gene calls are TRBV6-5 and TRBJ1-1, with 9 bases matching TRBD1. The CDR3 consists of 16 residues. J was trimmed by 5 bases and V by 2 bases; bases with no gene match: 9. Looked up from germline, CDR1 is MNHEY and CDR2 is SVGAGI. Here the CDR3 DNA reads TGTGCCAGCAGTTACGCCACAGGGGGCGGTAAAACTGAAGCTTTCTTT. Protein: CASSYATGGGKTEAFF.

DNA of the CDR3: TGTGCCAGCAGTAAAGGACCGGGCTACGAGCAGTACTTC. It encodes CASSKGPGYEQYF. The rearrangement uses TRBV6-4 and TRBJ2-7, with D uncertain. V shed 5 bases and J shed 3 bases, with 11 bases lying between them. The length of the CDR3 is 13 residues. CDR1 is MRHNA, CDR2 SNTAGT, per germline.

This clone was seen a few times. This sequence joins TRBV4-3 and TRBJ1-1; D is undetermined. CDR1 LGHNA and CDR2 YSLEER come from the germline V gene. V was shortened by 1 base and J by 1 base, with 10 bases between the two germline ends. CDR3 length equals 15 residues. The CDR3: CASSQVLSANTEAFF. Written as DNA, the CDR3 is TGCGCCAGCAGCCAAGTGTTATCAGCGAACACTGAAGCTTTCTTT.

This rearrangement joins TRBV5-1 to TRBJ1-6; no definite D call. The V gene lost 3 bases and the J gene lost 0 bases, with 7 bases spanning the gap. CDR1 and CDR2 from the germline V gene are SGHRS and YFSETQ. This CDR3 has 15 residues. In DNA form, the CDR3 reads TGCGCCAGCAGCTCCGGGGTCTCCTATAATTCACCCCTCCACTTT. Translated, it gives CASSSGVSYNSPLHF.

V usage is TRBV7-2 and J usage is TRBJ2-5; D is ambiguous. Germline CDR1 is SGHTA and CDR2 is FQGNSA. V was cut by 2 bases and J by 1 base, with 5 bases left in between. This CDR3 has 13 residues. The CDR3 loop reads CASSLRTQETQYF. The DNA for the CDR3 is TGTGCCAGCAGCTTAAGGACCCAAGAGACCCAGTACTTC.

This clone was seen just once. V usage is TRBV18 and J usage is TRBJ1-1; D unresolved. The CDR3 covers 14 residues. Trimming pared 0 bases from V and 1 base from J, leaving 6 bases between. The V gene's germline CDR1 is KGHSH and CDR2 LQKENI. The CDR3 is CASSPPGANTEAFF. The DNA of the CDR3 is TGTGCCAGCTCACCACCGGGAGCGAACACTGAAGCTTTCTTT.

The gene calls are TRBV29-1 and TRBJ1-1, with D possibly matching TRBD1 (6 bases). The CDR3 is 16 amino acids. The V gene's germline CDR1 is SQVTM and CDR2 ANQGSEA. Trimming cost V 0 bases and J 4 bases, with 18 bases left between them. The CDR3 DNA sequence: TGCAGCGTTGAAGATCGGCCAGGGGTAGTTGGCACTGAAGCTTTCTTT. It is translated as CSVEDRPGVVGTEAFF.

The genes are TRBV7-2 and TRBJ2-3, with D possibly being TRBD1 or TRBD2 (5 bases each). V was cut by 5 bases and J by 6 bases, with 12 bases left in between. Germline assignment: CDR1 SGHTA and CDR2 FQGNSA. This CDR3 has 13 residues. CDR3 sequence (DNA): TGTGCCAGCAGCCCGGGGACGCGGGATACGCAGTATTTT. Translation gives CASSPGTRDTQYF.

The V call is TRBV5-1, the J call TRBJ1-1; D call uncertain. CDR1 SGHRS and CDR2 YFSETQ come from the germline V gene. Trimming left V 0 bases short and J 7 bases short, with 16 bases between. The CDR3 contains 15 residues. CDR3 sequence: CASSLGAIGPDEAFF. CDR3 nucleotide sequence: TGCGCCAGCAGCTTGGGGGCCATAGGGCCGGATGAAGCTTTCTTT.

The chain recombines TRBV6-5 with TRBJ1-5; D is uncertain. The CDR3 covers 15 residues. Germline V gene data show CDR1 as MNHEY and CDR2 as SVGAGI. V was pared by 6 bases and J by 6 bases, with 18 bases between. DNA of the CDR3: TGTGCCAGCAGCTCCGGGTTTAGCATCAGTCAGCCCCAGCATTTT. Encoded protein: CASSSGFSISQPQHF.

The chain employs TRBV7-8 and TRBJ2-1; tentatively, D is TRBD1 (5 bases). V was pared by 5 bases and J by 8 bases, with 10 bases between. CDR3 size: 12 residues. Per the germline V gene, CDR1 is SGHVS and CDR2 is FQNEAQ. This chain's CDR3 is CASSPDNDEQFF. The DNA for the CDR3 is TGTGCCAGCAGCCCGGACAATGATGAGCAGTTCTTC.

The genes are TRBV7-2 and TRBJ1-1, with TRBD1 matching 8 bases. Germline V gives CDR1 SGHTA, CDR2 FQGNSA. V shed 4 bases, J shed 6 bases, and the junction held 7 bases outside the gene matches. CDR3 length equals 14 residues. The CDR3 sequence is CASSSTGGISEAFF. DNA of the CDR3: TGTGCCAGCAGCTCCACAGGGGGAATCTCTGAAGCTTTCTTT.

This clone was counted a single time. CDR3 loop: CASSLQEPNYGYTF. The CDR3 DNA sequence: TGTGCCAGCAGCTTACAGGAGCCTAACTATGGCTACACCTTC. This chain joins TRBV5-4 and TRBJ1-2; TRBD1 is a possible D gene (5 bases). V was shortened by 2 bases and J by 0 bases, with 8 bases between the two germline ends. CDR1 is SGHNT and CDR2 is YYREEE in the germline V gene (reference sequence). The CDR3 is made up of 14 amino acids.

The genes are TRBV6-1 and TRBJ1-2; 8 nucleotides match TRBD1. This CDR3 comprises 14 residues. V lost 4 bases and J lost 4; bases outside the gene matches: 5. CDR1 MNHNS and CDR2 SASEGT come from the germline V gene. Here the CDR3 DNA reads TGTGCCAGCAGTGTTTTCGACAGGGGCTATGGCTACACCTTC. Its protein is CASSVFDRGYGYTF.

J is TRBJ2-7 and V is TRBV7-2; 10 bases are shared with TRBD2. CDR3 length: 15 amino acids. V dropped 0 bases and J dropped 9; count of bases not matched to a gene: 8. The germline CDR1 and CDR2 sequences are SGHTA and FQGNSA. The CDR3: CASSLATSGPRRQYF. The CDR3 region has the DNA TGTGCCAGCAGCTTAGCGACTAGCGGGCCACGACGGCAGTACTTC.

The chain carries TRBV5-1 and TRBJ2-7, with TRBD1 identical over 8 bases. V lost 5 bases, J lost 3 bases, and 7 bases stayed unmatched. In germline, CDR1 is SGHRS, CDR2 YFSETQ. This CDR3 has 14 residues. The CDR3 nucleotides are TGCGCCAGCAGAATCCTAGGACAGGGCTACGAGCAGTACTTC. It codes for CASRILGQGYEQYF.

This chain connects TRBV25-1 to TRBJ1-1; tentative D call: TRBD1 (6 bases). The CDR3 runs to 15 residues. V was shortened by 3 bases and J by 6 bases, with 17 bases between the two germline ends. The germline V gene encodes CDR1 MGHDK and CDR2 SYGVNS. CDR3 residues: CASSDQGGALAEAFF. The CDR3 DNA reads TGTGCCAGCAGTGATCAAGGGGGGGCTCTGGCTGAAGCTTTCTTT.

This rearrangement joins TRBV10-3 to TRBJ1-2, with a possible D match to TRBD1 (6 bases). Trimming took off 2 bases at V and 7 bases at J, with 17 bases between the two ends. Germline-derived CDR1 and CDR2 are ENHRY and SYGVKD. This CDR3 spans 15 amino acids. In DNA, the CDR3 is TGTGCCATCAGTGAGGCCGGACAGACTCCGCGTGGCTACACCTTC. Protein product: CAISEAGQTPRGYTF.

This chain uses TRBV10-1 with TRBJ2-7, with D possibly TRBD1 on 6 matching bases. The CDR3 is 17 amino acids. V was shortened by 2 bases and J by 5 bases, with 22 bases between the two germline ends. In germline, CDR1 is WNHNN, CDR2 SYGVQD (reference sequence). This chain's CDR3 is CASSETKDSLQEDEQYF. Written as DNA, the CDR3 is TGCGCCAGCAGTGAGACGAAGGACAGCCTCCAAGAGGACGAGCAGTACTTC.

The rearrangement links TRBV2 to TRBJ2-3; D is uncertain. V dropped 5 bases and J dropped 5 bases, with 11 bases sitting between them. The germline CDR1 and CDR2 sequences are SNHLY and FYNNEI. This CDR3 contains 13 residues. CDR3 sequence: CASSPLALDTQYF. CDR3 nucleotide sequence: TGTGCCAGCAGTCCCCTTGCTCTAGATACGCAGTATTTT.

The J gene is TRBJ1-2, the V gene TRBV9, with D hard to call. V was shortened by 3 bases and J by 8 bases, with 14 bases between the two germline ends. CDR1 and CDR2 (germline): SGDLS, YYNGEE. The CDR3 is made up of 13 amino acids. As DNA, the CDR3 is TGTGCCAGCAGCGGTTCACGAGGGATCGGCTACACCTTC. Translation gives CASSGSRGIGYTF.

The chain links TRBV6-5 to TRBJ1-2; D is perhaps TRBD1 (5 bases). From germline, CDR1 is MNHEY and CDR2 SVGAGI. Trimming left V 6 bases short and J 3 bases short, with 14 bases between. This CDR3 is built from 14 residues. The CDR3 sequence is CASRYRDGDYGYTF. The DNA of the CDR3 is TGTGCCAGCAGATACCGGGACGGGGACTATGGCTACACCTTC.

The rearrangement uses TRBV19 and TRBJ1-2; D unclear. The ends were cut back, 7 bases at V and 2 bases at J, with 20 bases in the middle. This CDR3 comprises 16 residues. CDR1 and CDR2 (germline): LNHDA, SQIVND (reference sequence). The CDR3 DNA is TGTGCCAGTATTGACCCCTGGATGAGCGGAAACTATGGCTACACCTTC. As protein: CASIDPWMSGNYGYTF.

This clone appeared a few times. The genes are TRBV7-9 and TRBJ1-1, with a possible D match to TRBD1 (6 bases). This CDR3 is 14 amino acids long. V was clipped by 8 bases and J by 1 base, with 14 bases between them. In germline, CDR1 is SEHNR, CDR2 FQNEAQ (reference sequence). CDR3 loop: CASFRTDKNTEAFF. Here the CDR3 DNA reads TGTGCCAGCTTCCGGACAGATAAGAACACTGAAGCTTTCTTT. Filled out from reference TRBV7-9 and TRBJ1-1, the complete variable domain reads DTGVSQNPRHKITKRGQNVTFRCDPISEHNRLYWYRQTLGQGPEFLTYFQNEAQLEKSRLLSDRFSAERPKGSFSTLEIQRTEQGDSAMYLCASFRTDKNTEAFFGQGTRLTVV.

This clone is a singleton in its sample. This rearrangement joins TRBV28 to TRBJ1-1; D gene uncertain. This CDR3 is 15 amino acids long. V was clipped by 9 bases and J by 2 bases, with 19 bases between them. CDR1 and CDR2 (germline): MDHEN, SYDVKM. Written as DNA, the CDR3 is TGTGCCAGTATCTCCGGCCCGCCGAATAACACTGAAGCTTTCTTT. Amino acid sequence: CASISGPPNNTEAFF.

V and J are TRBV2 and TRBJ2-2; either TRBD1 or TRBD2 may supply D (6 bases each). There are 16 residues in the CDR3. The germline V and J ends were trimmed by 7 bases and 0 bases, with 15 bases remaining between them. Germline lookup yields CDR1 SNHLY and CDR2 FYNNEI. This CDR3 is CASKGGAGANTGELFF. CDR3 coding DNA: TGTGCCAGCAAGGGGGGAGCGGGTGCGAACACCGGGGAGCTGTTTTTT. Looking up the rest from reference TRBV2 and TRBJ2-2 gives the full variable domain: EPEVTQTPSHQVTQMGQEVILRCVPISNHLYFYWYRQILGQKVEFLVSFYNNEISEKSEIFDDQFSVERPDGSNFTLKIRSTKLEDSAMYFCASKGGAGANTGELFFGEGSRLTVL.